This T cell receptor beta chain was retrieved from a study of T cell responses to AZD1222 COVID-19 vaccine. Concerning this clone itself: Its antigen remains unknown.

This table comes from immunoSEQ multiplex PCR, and its TCRdb copy is limited to in-frame clones, with some not included. The data hold over 150,000 clones, with approximately 86% observed a single time. Germline assignment: CDR1 SQVTM and CDR2 ANQGSEA. The CDR3 has 12 residues. Trimming removed 4 bases from V and 3 bases from J, with 7 bases in between. Study-wide results and limits: A rise in Spike-specific TCR breadth and depth followed two AZD1222 doses. Clonal diversity may have been underestimated in mostly white British donors.

The chain recombines TRBV29-1 with TRBJ2-1; the D call may be TRBD1 or TRBD2 (5 bases each). This clonotype originated in an adult in good health. The input for sequencing was peripheral blood, taken on day 0 of AZD1222 vaccination. CDR3 coding DNA: TGCAGCGTTGTGGGGGTCTACAATGAGCAGTTCTTC. This translates into CSVVGVYNEQFF.